These T cell receptor beta chains were read from a single sample in a study of beta chain features in type 1 diabetes. Clones were sequenced by immunoSEQ multiplex PCR, and TCRdb holds only the in-frame ones, with some missing. The table includes approximately 120,000 clones, under 40% detected once. Sequenced: stem cell memory CD4+ T cells from blood. The receptor set was obtained from a young woman in good health. CDR3s include the opening cysteine and the closing phenylalanine or tryptophan. The D gene is left open where the match is weak. Clone sizes are given selectively: once, few, many, or a class where the clone is expanded.

clone_size	d_call	j_call	v_call	cdr3_nt	cdr3_aa
NA	TRBD1	TRBJ2-7	TRBV7-8	TGTGCCAGCAGCTTAGTGAGGGGGACAGGTAATGAGCAGTACTTC	CASSLVRGTGNEQYF
NA	NA	TRBJ1-2	TRBV18	TGTGCCAGCTCACCACGTGGACAGCCCTCCTCCTATGGCTACACCTTC	CASSPRGQPSSYGYTF
NA	TRBD2	TRBJ2-1	TRBV6-6	TGTGCCAGCAGACAGGGACTAGCATATGGTGAGCAGTTCTTC	CASRQGLAYGEQFF
NA	NA	TRBJ2-1	TRBV19	TGTGCCAGTAGTATGATAAAAAGGTGGGCTGAGCAGTTCTTC	CASSMIKRWAEQFF
few	TRBD1	TRBJ2-7	TRBV27	TGTGCCAGCAGTCTTCGGGACAGGGGGCGGCGAAGCCACCTAGGGGAGCAGTACTTC	CASSLRDRGRRSHLGEQYF
few	TRBD1	TRBJ2-1	TRBV30	TGTGCCGGGGACAGGGCGCCGGGAAAGCAGTTCTTC	CAGDRAPGKQFF
NA	NA	TRBJ1-5	TRBV4-1	TGCGCCAGCAGCCGACTTTTAAATCAGCCCCAGCATTTT	CASSRLLNQPQHF
few	NA	TRBJ2-6	TRBV9	TGTGCCAGCAGCGTAGTTAGCTCTGGGGCCAACGTCCTGACTTTC	CASSVVSSGANVLTF
NA	NA	TRBJ2-3	TRBV29-1	TGCAGCGTTCGGTCGGGGACAGATACGCAGTATTTT	CSVRSGTDTQYF
few	NA	TRBJ2-1	TRBV6-5	TGTGCCAGCAGTTACGTCTTTCCGTCGAGGGAGCAGTTCTTC	CASSYVFPSREQFF
few	NA	TRBJ2-5	TRBV18	TGTGCCAGCTCACCTCCGGTTGGACAACAAGAGACCCAGTACTTC	CASSPPVGQQETQYF
NA	NA	TRBJ1-1	TRBV30	TGTGCCTGGAGTCCCCCTCGGTCGGCAGGAACGAACACTGAAGCTTTCTTT	CAWSPPRSAGTNTEAFF
NA	NA	TRBJ1-2	TRBV2	TGTGCCAGCATTGGCCCGACAGCGTGGGGCCCTAACTATGGCTACACCTTC	CASIGPTAWGPNYGYTF
NA	NA	TRBJ1-2	TRBV2	TGTGCCAGCAGTTTCCGGAGTTATGGCTACACCTTC	CASSFRSYGYTF
NA	TRBD1	TRBJ2-1	TRBV4-1	TGCGCCAGCAGCCAGCCCGACAGGGGGGGATCCTACAATGAGCAGTTCTTC	CASSQPDRGGSYNEQFF
few	TRBD2	TRBJ2-5	TRBV28	TGTGCCAGCACTAGCGGGGACCAAGAGACCCAGTACTTC	CASTSGDQETQYF
few	NA	TRBJ2-2	TRBV5-1	TGCGCCAGCAGCTGGGCACCGAACACCGGGGAGCTGTTTTTT	CASSWAPNTGELFF
few	NA	TRBJ1-2	TRBV29-1	TGCAGCGTCCTTAACGTAGGCAGGGGCTCTTATGGCTACACCTTC	CSVLNVGRGSYGYTF
once	TRBD2	TRBJ2-5	TRBV18	TGTGCCAGCTCACCTTTCGGCGACCCAGGACTAGCGGGTTTTGAGACCCAGTACTTC	CASSPFGDPGLAGFETQYF
few	NA	TRBJ2-3	TRBV10-3	TGTGCCATCAGTGAGGGGCAGCACATTTTAGATACGCAGTATTTT	CAISEGQHILDTQYF
few	TRBD2	TRBJ2-1	TRBV29-1	TGCAGCGTTGAAGATTCGAGAGCGGGAGGTGGGTCGTACAATGAGCAGTTCTTC	CSVEDSRAGGGSYNEQFF
NA	TRBD2	TRBJ2-1	TRBV18	TGTGCCAGCTCACCACCTAGCGGGAGAACCTACAATGAGCAGTTCTTC	CASSPPSGRTYNEQFF
once	TRBD1	TRBJ1-2	TRBV2	TGTGCCAGCAGGCCACAGGGGAGCGGCTACACCTTC	CASRPQGSGYTF
NA	TRBD1	TRBJ2-5	TRBV4-1	TGCGCCAGCAGCCCGGGACAGGACTCCCAAGAGACCCAGTACTTC	CASSPGQDSQETQYF
NA	NA	TRBJ2-1	TRBV25-1	TGTGACCATTGGGCTAGCGAGACACATGTTCCCCCCGAGCAGTTCTTC	CDHWASETHVPPEQFF
few	TRBD1	TRBJ2-5	TRBV13	TGTGCCAGCAGCTTAGACAGGGGATTCCAAGAGACCCAGTACTTC	CASSLDRGFQETQYF
NA	NA	TRBJ1-2	TRBV2	TGTGCCAGCGTTGCGGGGCCGTACTATGGCTACACCTTC	CASVAGPYYGYTF
NA	TRBD2	TRBJ2-1	TRBV5-1	TGCGCCAGCAGCTTGGCGACTAGCGGATACAATGAGCAGTTCTTC	CASSLATSGYNEQFF
few	NA	TRBJ2-1	TRBV12-5	TGTGCTAGTGGTTTGCTCGGGTCTGGGAGGTTTGAGCAGTTCTTC	CASGLLGSGRFEQFF
once	TRBD1	TRBJ1-2	TRBV6-5	TGTGCCAGCAGTATACAGGGGGAACAAGGCTATGGCTACACCTTC	CASSIQGEQGYGYTF
NA	TRBD1	TRBJ2-3	TRBV7-2	TGTGCCAGCAGCTTCGGGGACAGGCGCACAGATACGCAGTATTTT	CASSFGDRRTDTQYF
NA	TRBD1	TRBJ1-1	TRBV5-1	TGCGCCAGCAGCCGCGGACAGGGGGTCACTGAAGCTTTCTTT	CASSRGQGVTEAFF